This T cell receptor (beta chain) was observed in a study of cytomegalovirus exposure and HLA in healthy donors. This PCR relied on a set of 60 Vbeta primers and 13 Jbeta primers. In the source study's methods: A follow-up analysis tallied around 76 million unique TCR beta chains, roughly 10 million shared. Assay: immunoSEQ multiplex PCR; the TCRdb copy retains only in-frame clones and omits some. V, J and clone size derive from that table, while D and trimming were established from the DNA sequence. The sample includes 150,000 to 200,000 clones, 70% to 80% seen only once; the top ten take around 1.9%. Study results and limitations: Exclusion applied to some V segments, including TRBV6-2 and TRBV6-3, as they were indistinguishable.

Trimming left V 1 base short and J 1 base short, with 8 bases between. This CDR3 has 14 amino acids. Germline CDR1 and CDR2: GTSNPN and SVGIG (reference sequence). Healthy bone marrow donors formed the donor group. The donors, nominally healthy at sampling, likely had unrecorded immune exposures. Details on this clone: The target antigen is unknown.

The V call is TRBV30, the J call TRBJ2-4; maybe TRBD2 (6 bases). This clonotype was sampled from a woman aged 30 to 39 in good health and CMV-seropositive. Sequenced material: PBMCs. The CDR3 region is CAWSGGRAKNIQYF. For the CDR3, the DNA is TGTGCCTGGAGTGGGGGGAGGGCCAAAAACATTCAGTACTTC.